The TCR beta chain under discussion was sequenced for a study of read filtering for tumor transcriptome and immune sequencing. Study at large: Among patients, 17 were male and approximately 15 female, aged about 40 to 90 (mean roughly 64).

V lost 4 bases and J 1 base, leaving 16 bases between the germline ends. CDR3 length equals 16 residues. CDR1 is SGHRS and CDR2 is YFSETQ in the germline V gene. This clonotype was picked up many times. From about 400 ng of RNA, a library with molecular barcoded alpha/delta and beta/gamma adaptors was made. TCRdb fed the reads into MiXCR, producing one record per CDR3 protein. Of roughly 93,000 distinct CDR3 sequences listed, around a fifth are singletons. The clonotype originates from a donor aged 40 or over with multiple myeloma. The source material was a population of CD138-negative cells sorted from bone marrow. J is TRBJ2-3 and V is TRBV5-1; no firm D call. The CDR3 nucleotides read TGCGCCAGCAGCCCGAACGTTGTGGACCGCACAGATACGCAGTATTTT. It yields the protein CASSPNVVDRTDTQYF. The full variable domain, rest sourced from reference TRBV5-1 and TRBJ2-3, is KAGVTQTPRYLIKTRGQQVTLSCSPISGHRSVSWYQQTPGQGLQFLFEYFSETQRNKGNFPGRFSGRQFSNSRSEMNVSTLELGDSALYLCASSPNVVDRTDTQYFGPGTRLTVL.